The rows below give T cell receptor beta chains drawn from one sample of a study of T-cell memory formation after mild COVID-19. TCRdb re-derived calls from the 5' RACE reads in MiXCR, one entry per CDR3 protein. Of 190,000 or so distinct CDR3 sequences listed, over 9.5% are singletons. The sample consisted of PBMCs or a T cell subset sorted from them (not recorded which). The receptors shown here come from a young man who had mild COVID-19 (a few samples of this study predate the infection). Cell type and time point are not known. CDR3s include the opening cysteine and the closing phenylalanine or tryptophan. D genes are given only for firm matches. For some rows the clone size is stated as once, few or many, or as a class when expanded; others skip it.

CDR3nt	CDR3aa	d_gene	abundance	j_gene	v_gene
TGTGCCAGCAGTTGGGAAAGGGGTGGAAGCGAGCAGTACTTC	CASSWERGGSEQYF	.	many	TRBJ2-7	TRBV12-3/TRBV12-4
TGCAGTGCTAGAGTGAGGGTAACGGGGAGAGCCGGGGAGCTGTTTTTT	CSARVRVTGRAGELFF	.	few	TRBJ2-2	TRBV20-1
TGTGCCAGCAGCCCCCAACAGGGAGGTGATCAGCCCCAGCATTTT	CASSPQQGGDQPQHF	.	many	TRBJ1-5	TRBV7-2
TGTGCCAGCAGTTTGGTGGGACAGGGGAAGACCCAGTACTTC	CASSLVGQGKTQYF	TRBD1	few	TRBJ2-5	TRBV28
TGTGCCAGCATTGGGTTGGGGGAGACCCAGTACTTC	CASIGLGETQYF	.	many	TRBJ2-5	TRBV2
TGCGCCAGCAGCCGCGCGGGACTAGCGGGTACCGGGGAGCTGTTTTTT	CASSRAGLAGTGELFF	TRBD2	.	TRBJ2-2	TRBV4-1
TGCGCCAGCAGCTCCGACAGCCCCCCGGATACGCAGTATTTT	CASSSDSPPDTQYF	.	many	TRBJ2-3	TRBV5-1
TGTGCCACCAGCAGAGGAGGCACAGGGGGCGCGGGGACTGAAGCTTTCTTT	CATSRGGTGGAGTEAFF	TRBD1	.	TRBJ1-1	TRBV15
TGTGCCAGCAGTGGACTAGCGGGATGGGTTGGAACGCAGTATTTT	CASSGLAGWVGTQYF	TRBD2	.	TRBJ2-3	TRBV2
TGTGCCAGCAGTGCATTATATGAAAAACTGTTTTTT	CASSALYEKLFF	.	few	TRBJ1-4	TRBV6-1
TGTGCCAGCAGCGGGGGGGCAGCGAACACCGGGGAGCTGTTTTTT	CASSGGAANTGELFF	.	few	TRBJ2-2	TRBV7-8
TGTGCCAGCAGCGCCGGGACTAGCGGGCGCCGCTCCTACAATGAGCAGTTCTTC	CASSAGTSGRRSYNEQFF	TRBD2	few	TRBJ2-1	TRBV7-2
TGTGCCACCAGTGACTTCGGGACAGGGGAGGATACGCAGTATTTT	CATSDFGTGEDTQYF	TRBD1	few	TRBJ2-3	TRBV24-1
TGTGCCAGCAACCGGGGTTGGAACACTGAAGCTTTCTTT	CASNRGWNTEAFF	.	.	TRBJ1-1	TRBV6-2/TRBV6-3
TGCGCCAGCAGCTTGGATCCAGGGAGCGGATCTGGGGCCAACGTCCTGACTTTC	CASSLDPGSGSGANVLTF	.	.	TRBJ2-6	TRBV5-1
TGTGCCAGCAGCTTACAGCGGGGCACAGATACGCAGTATTTT	CASSLQRGTDTQYF	.	.	TRBJ2-3	TRBV7-2
TGCGCCAGCAGCCAAGGCTCCCTAGCGAGCAATGAGCAGTTCTTC	CASSQGSLASNEQFF	.	few	TRBJ2-1	TRBV4-3
TGCAGCGTAGGCTCCGGACAGCAAGAGACCCAGTACTTC	CSVGSGQQETQYF	.	many	TRBJ2-5	TRBV29-1
TGTGCCAGCAGCTTAGCAGGCGGGATTACATCTGGGGCCAACGTCCTGACTTTC	CASSLAGGITSGANVLTF	.	many	TRBJ2-6	TRBV7-6
TGTGCCAGCAGCTTAACGATAAGGCACGAGCAGTACTTC	CASSLTIRHEQYF	.	few	TRBJ2-7	TRBV7-3
TGTGCCAGCAGCTTAGTTTTCACACGGCAGGCACACTACGAGCAGTACTTC	CASSLVFTRQAHYEQYF	.	.	TRBJ2-7	TRBV7-8
TGTGCCAGCAGATCGGACGGCGGCTACACCTTC	CASRSDGGYTF	.	.	TRBJ1-2	TRBV2
TGTGCCAGCAGCCCGAGGACAGAATCACCCCTCCACTTT	CASSPRTESPLHF	.	.	TRBJ1-6	TRBV14
TGTGCCAGCAGGATGGTAGGGGACAGGGTTTACTTC	CASRMVGDRVYF	TRBD1	few	TRBJ2-4	TRBV25-1
TGTGCCAGCAGCTTCCTAGGGGGCAATCAGCCCCAGCATTTT	CASSFLGGNQPQHF	.	.	TRBJ1-5	TRBV7-9
TGCAGCGCCGCTGGGACAGCATCTAGCTACACCTTC	CSAAGTASSYTF	TRBD1	many	TRBJ1-2	TRBV29-1
TGCGCCAGCAGCTCGGTCACAGGGACCGGGGAGCTGTTTTTT	CASSSVTGTGELFF	.	.	TRBJ2-2	TRBV5-1
TGTGCCAGCGCGACAGGGGCAGATACGCAGTATTTT	CASATGADTQYF	TRBD1	few	TRBJ2-3	TRBV19
TGTGCCAGCACCATTAGACAGGGAGAGACCCAGTACTTC	CASTIRQGETQYF	TRBD1	few	TRBJ2-5	TRBV11-2
TGTGCCAGCAGTCGGACAGGGAGCTCTGGGGCCAACGTCCTGACTTTC	CASSRTGSSGANVLTF	TRBD1	.	TRBJ2-6	TRBV6-5
TGTGCCAGCAGCTTTACGGTCGGGGGCAATCAGCCCCAGCATTTT	CASSFTVGGNQPQHF	.	many	TRBJ1-5	TRBV7-8
TGTGCCAGCAGTCTGAAACTAGTTGGACAGGTGTTAAGCTCCTATAATTCACCCCTCCACTTT	CASSLKLVGQVLSSYNSPLHF	TRBD1	.	TRBJ1-6	TRBV27
TGTGCCAGCAGACCTAGCGGGCGAGATACGCAGTATTTT	CASRPSGRDTQYF	TRBD2	.	TRBJ2-3	TRBV12-3/TRBV12-4
TGCGCCAGCAGCCAAGACCCCGGCACAGATACGCAGTATTTT	CASSQDPGTDTQYF	.	once	TRBJ2-3	TRBV4-1
TGCGCCAGCAGCTTGGGGAGCCCTGAAGCTTTCTTT	CASSLGSPEAFF	.	few	TRBJ1-1	TRBV5-1
TGCGCCAGCAGCCCTACCACTGGCAACTATGGCTACACCTTC	CASSPTTGNYGYTF	.	few	TRBJ1-2	TRBV5-1
TGCGCCAGCAGCCAAGCCGCTAGCGGGGCCACAGATACGCAGTATTTT	CASSQAASGATDTQYF	TRBD2	many	TRBJ2-3	TRBV4-3
TGTGCCAGCTCACGCGGGGTGGGACAGCTTAATTCACCCCTCCACTTT	CASSRGVGQLNSPLHF	TRBD1	few	TRBJ1-6	TRBV18
TGCGCCAGCAGCTTGGTTGCGGGGATGGACGGGAATGAGCAGTTCTTC	CASSLVAGMDGNEQFF	.	.	TRBJ2-1	TRBV5-1
TGCGCCAGCAGCTCCGGTGGGCTCGATGGCACCGGGGAGCTGTTTTTT	CASSSGGLDGTGELFF	.	few	TRBJ2-2	TRBV5-1
TGTGCCAGCAAGGGGGGCTTTTCGGAGCAGTACTTC	CASKGGFSEQYF	.	.	TRBJ2-7	TRBV2
TGTGCCAGCAGCTTAGGGGGTCGTGGGTTCGCGGGGGAGACCCAGTACTTC	CASSLGGRGFAGETQYF	.	few	TRBJ2-5	TRBV11-2
TGTGCCAGCTCAATCCAGGACAGGGCCAAAGGCAATGAGCAGTTCTTC	CASSIQDRAKGNEQFF	TRBD1	few	TRBJ2-1	TRBV18
TGTGCCAGCAGCTTAGCGGGGCGGACAGCGAACACTGAAGCTTTCTTT	CASSLAGRTANTEAFF	.	.	TRBJ1-1	TRBV7-2
TGTGCCAGCAGTTACTCGGGAGGGACGGACGAGCAGTACTTC	CASSYSGGTDEQYF	TRBD2	.	TRBJ2-7	TRBV6-5
TGTGCCAGCAGCCAAATTGGGTCGGGGGAAGAGACCCAGTACTTC	CASSQIGSGEETQYF	.	.	TRBJ2-5	TRBV14
TGTGCCAGCAGCCCCCGTCGGGGGATCAATGAGCAGTTCTTC	CASSPRRGINEQFF	.	few	TRBJ2-1	TRBV7-9
TGTGCCAGCAGCCGTGGACTGGCCACAGATACGCAGTATTTT	CASSRGLATDTQYF	.	many	TRBJ2-3	TRBV7-2
TGCGCCAGCAGCTCGTCCCTAGGGGGGGACCGCGGCACTGAAGCTTTCTTT	CASSSSLGGDRGTEAFF	.	few	TRBJ1-1	TRBV5-1
TGTGCCAGCAGCCATAGGACTGAAGCTTTCTTT	CASSHRTEAFF	.	few	TRBJ1-1	TRBV12-3/TRBV12-4
TGTGCCATCAGTGCCTCTAGCGGGGGGAGAGATACGCAGTATTTT	CAISASSGGRDTQYF	TRBD2	few	TRBJ2-3	TRBV10-3
TGTGCCAGCAGGCGGCAGGCCCTCGGCGACACTGAAGCTTTCTTT	CASRRQALGDTEAFF	.	.	TRBJ1-1	TRBV6-5
TGTGCCAGCAGCCCCCGGACAGCGGAGACCCAGTACTTC	CASSPRTAETQYF	.	many	TRBJ2-5	TRBV7-2
TGTGCCAGCAGCTGGGATGGACAGGGGGAGCAGTACTTC	CASSWDGQGEQYF	TRBD1	few	TRBJ2-7	TRBV7-2
TGTGCCATCAGTGAGTCGGAGGGAAGAGAAAAACTGTTTTTT	CAISESEGREKLFF	.	.	TRBJ1-4	TRBV10-3
TGCGCCAGCAGTTCCAGCGGGGGCCGAGGGACCGGGGAGCTGTTTTTT	CASSSSGGRGTGELFF	TRBD2	.	TRBJ2-2	TRBV5-1
TGTGCCAGCAGTTACCCACCCAATGAGCAGTTCTTC	CASSYPPNEQFF	.	few	TRBJ2-1	TRBV6-2/TRBV6-3
TGTGCCAGCAGCTTAGTGCCGGGGACGCACACCGGGGAGCTGTTTTTT	CASSLVPGTHTGELFF	.	few	TRBJ2-2	TRBV7-2
TGTGCCAGTAGTGGGTTCGCGACAAGAAACATTCAGTACTTC	CASSGFATRNIQYF	.	few	TRBJ2-4	TRBV19
TGTGCCAGCAGCCCAACGGACCAGAACACCGGGGAGCTGTTTTTT	CASSPTDQNTGELFF	.	few	TRBJ2-2	TRBV11-3